This TCR beta chain was captured by sequencing in a study of T-cell memory formation after mild COVID-19. This clonotype showed up just a few times. Antigen specificity is unknown. V was pared by 4 bases and J by 1 base, with 9 bases between. The CDR3 is 14 amino acids. Germline V lookup: CDR1 KGHDR, CDR2 SFDVKD. MiXCR, applied by TCRdb to the 5' RACE reads, yields one record per CDR3 protein. The table lists about 82,000 distinct CDR3 sequences, less than 15% of them singletons. General study results and limits: Clones contracting over day 15 to 85 were CD4/CD8 balanced, with later expanders leaning CD4+. Proof of SARS-CoV-2 specificity was absent for the second-wave clones that crested on day 37. Prior to infection, memory already included some responding clones, suggesting cross-reactive memory joined. The main location of contracting CD4+ clones was CM and EM, and that of contracting CD8+ clones was EMRA.

The sample was PBMCs or a T cell subset sorted from them (not recorded which). This chain connects TRBV24-1 to TRBJ2-5; perhaps TRBD1 as D (7 bases). This sequence originates from an adult woman who had mild COVID-19 (a few samples of this study predate the infection). Cell type and time point are not known. Here the CDR3 DNA reads TGTGCCACCAGTGAGCGGGACAGCCAAGAGACCCAGTACTTC. Protein product: CATSERDSQETQYF.